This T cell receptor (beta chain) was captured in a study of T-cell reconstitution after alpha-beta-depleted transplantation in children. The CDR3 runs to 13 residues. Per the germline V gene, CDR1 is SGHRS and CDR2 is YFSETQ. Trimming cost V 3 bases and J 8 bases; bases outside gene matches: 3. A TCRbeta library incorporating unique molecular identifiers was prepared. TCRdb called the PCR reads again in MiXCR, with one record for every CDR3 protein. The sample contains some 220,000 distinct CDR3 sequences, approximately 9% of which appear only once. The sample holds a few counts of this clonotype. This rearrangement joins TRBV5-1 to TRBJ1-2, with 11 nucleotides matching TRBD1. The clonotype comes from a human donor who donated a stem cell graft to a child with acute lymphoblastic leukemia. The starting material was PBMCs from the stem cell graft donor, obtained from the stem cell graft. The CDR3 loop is CASSSWTGGGYTF. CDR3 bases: TGCGCCAGCAGCTCGTGGACAGGGGGCGGCTACACCTTC.